Sequencing of this T cell receptor (beta chain) was carried out in a study of spatial heterogeneity in lung cancer. The study, taken as a whole, reports: Resection saw ubiquitous expanded tumor TCRs appear in blood more than follow-up did.

Every molecule of TCR cDNA had its own unique molecular identifier. TCRdb ran MiXCR on the 5' RACE reads and lists one entry per CDR3 protein. The sample lists 77,000 or so distinct CDR3 sequences, about a fifth occurring once. This CDR3 has 13 residues. Losses at the gene ends were 5 bases for V and 6 bases for J; bases not matched to a gene: 4. Germline loops: CDR1 SGHVS, CDR2 FNYEAQ. The sample's time point: sample taken at primary tumor resection. Sequencing covered unsorted whole RNA taken from tumor, nontumor lung or frozen PBMC. This clonotype has a handful of counts. No antigen is known for it. The sequence derives from a male donor with early-stage non-small cell lung cancer. J is TRBJ2-3 and V is TRBV7-6; TRBD1 agrees at 8 bases. The sample here was PBMCs, taken at surgery. The CDR3 nucleotides are TGTGCCAGCAGCCCGGACAGGGTGGATACGCAGTATTTT. Its translation: CASSPDRVDTQYF. The full variable domain, with the rest looked up from reference TRBV7-6 and TRBJ2-3, is GAGVSQSPRYKVTKRGQDVALRCDPISGHVSLYWYRQALGQGPEFLTYFNYEAQQDKSGLPNDRFSAERPEGSISTLTIQRTEQRDSAMYRCASSPDRVDTQYFGPGTRLTVL.